There are many counts of the clone carrying this TCR beta chain. Its target is not known. The data were obtained in a study of glioma-infiltrating T cells. TCR alpha and beta CDR3 regions were amplified from RNA using iRepertoire nested multiplex PCR. Input was 100-400 ng of tissue mRNA or PBMC total RNA. From the multiplex PCR reads, TCRdb called clonotypes with MiXCR, one entry per CDR3 protein. Among around 20,000 distinct CDR3 sequences listed, just under 25% were seen once. Germline V gives CDR1 MNHNS, CDR2 SASEGT. Unmatched junction bases numbered 8, after V lost 6 bases and J lost 8 bases. CDR3 length equals 14 residues. Broader study findings: Tissue and blood shared very few CDR3 sequences. Gliomas, especially low-grade, showed above-expected tissue-blood divergence; non-neoplastic patients showed below.

The receptor's source is a human donor with low-grade glioma or glioblastoma, undergoing nonglioma brain surgery, or in good health (not recorded which). V usage is TRBV6-1 and J usage is TRBJ1-4; TRBD1 aligns across 8 bases. Sequencing input: glioma tissue, nonneoplastic brain tissue, or PBMCs (not recorded which). CDR3 DNA: TGTGCCAGCAGGAAACAGGGGGGACGCGAAAAACTGTTTTTT. Its translation: CASRKQGGREKLFF.